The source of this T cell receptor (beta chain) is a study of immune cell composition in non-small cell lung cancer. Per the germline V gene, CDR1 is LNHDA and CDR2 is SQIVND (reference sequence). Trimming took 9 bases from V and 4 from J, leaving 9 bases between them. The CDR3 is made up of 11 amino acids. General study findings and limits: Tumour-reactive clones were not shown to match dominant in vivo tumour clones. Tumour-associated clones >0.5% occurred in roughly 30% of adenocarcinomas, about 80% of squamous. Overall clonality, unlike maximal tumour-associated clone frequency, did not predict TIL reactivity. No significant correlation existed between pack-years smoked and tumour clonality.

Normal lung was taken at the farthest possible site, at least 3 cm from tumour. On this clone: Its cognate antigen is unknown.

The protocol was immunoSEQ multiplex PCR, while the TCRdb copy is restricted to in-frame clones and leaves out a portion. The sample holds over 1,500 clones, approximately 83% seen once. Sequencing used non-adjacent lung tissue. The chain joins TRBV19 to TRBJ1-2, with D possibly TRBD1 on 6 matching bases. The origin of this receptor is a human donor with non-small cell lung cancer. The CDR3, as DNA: TGTGCCAGGACAGGCCTCTATGGCTACACCTTC. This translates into CARTGLYGYTF.